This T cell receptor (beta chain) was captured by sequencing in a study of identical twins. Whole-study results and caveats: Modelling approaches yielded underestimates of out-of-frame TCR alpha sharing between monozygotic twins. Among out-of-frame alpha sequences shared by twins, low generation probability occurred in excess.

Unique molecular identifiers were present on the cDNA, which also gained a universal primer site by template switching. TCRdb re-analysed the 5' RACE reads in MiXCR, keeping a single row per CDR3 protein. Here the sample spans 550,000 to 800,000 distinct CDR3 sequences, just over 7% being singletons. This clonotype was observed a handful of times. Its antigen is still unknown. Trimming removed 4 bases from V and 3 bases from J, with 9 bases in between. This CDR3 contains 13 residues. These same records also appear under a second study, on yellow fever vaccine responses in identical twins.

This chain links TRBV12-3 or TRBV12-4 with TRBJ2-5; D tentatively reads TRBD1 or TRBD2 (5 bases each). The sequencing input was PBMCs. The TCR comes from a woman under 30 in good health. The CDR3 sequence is CASSSGTEETQYF. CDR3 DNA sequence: TGTGCCAGCAGTTCAGGGACCGAAGAGACCCAGTACTTC.